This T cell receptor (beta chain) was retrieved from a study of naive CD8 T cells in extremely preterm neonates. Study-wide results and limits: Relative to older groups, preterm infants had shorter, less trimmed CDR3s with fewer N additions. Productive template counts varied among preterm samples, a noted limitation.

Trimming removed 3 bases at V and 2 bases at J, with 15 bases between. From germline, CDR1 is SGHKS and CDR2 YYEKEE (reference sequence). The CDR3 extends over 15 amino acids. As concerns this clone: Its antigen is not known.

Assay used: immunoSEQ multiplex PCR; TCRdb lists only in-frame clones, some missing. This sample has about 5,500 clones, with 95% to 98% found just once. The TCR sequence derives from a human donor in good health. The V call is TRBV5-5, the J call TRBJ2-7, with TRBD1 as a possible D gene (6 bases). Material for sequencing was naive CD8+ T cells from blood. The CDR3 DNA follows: TGTGCCAGCAGCTGGGGACCAGGGGCCGCCTACGAGCAGTACTTC. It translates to CASSWGPGAAYEQYF.